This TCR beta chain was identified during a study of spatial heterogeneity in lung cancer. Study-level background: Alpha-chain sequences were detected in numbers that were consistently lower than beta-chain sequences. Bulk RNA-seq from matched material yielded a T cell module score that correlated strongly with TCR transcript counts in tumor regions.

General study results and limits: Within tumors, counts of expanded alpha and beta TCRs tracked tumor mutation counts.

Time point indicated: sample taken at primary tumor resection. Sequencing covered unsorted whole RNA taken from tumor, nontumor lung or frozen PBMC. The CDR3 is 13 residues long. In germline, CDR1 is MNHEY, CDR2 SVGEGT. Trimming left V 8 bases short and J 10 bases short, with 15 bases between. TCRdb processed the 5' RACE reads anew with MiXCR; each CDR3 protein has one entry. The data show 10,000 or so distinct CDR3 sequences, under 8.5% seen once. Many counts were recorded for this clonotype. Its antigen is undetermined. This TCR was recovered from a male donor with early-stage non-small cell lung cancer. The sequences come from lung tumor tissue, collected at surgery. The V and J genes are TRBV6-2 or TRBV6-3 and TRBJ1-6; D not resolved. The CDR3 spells CASQAWGFSPLHF. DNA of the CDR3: TGTGCCAGCCAGGCGTGGGGTTTCTCACCCCTCCACTTT.